Below, 2 T cell receptor beta chains from the same sample are listed, as sequenced in a study of T-cell reconstitution after alpha-beta-depleted transplantation in children. During its preparation, the TCRbeta library received unique molecular identifiers. TCRdb re-analysed the PCR reads in MiXCR, keeping a single row per CDR3 protein. The sample includes around 370,000 distinct CDR3 sequences, 9% to 12% seen only once; the top ten take 2% to 3%. Source: PBMCs from the stem cell graft donor, taken from the stem cell graft. These TCRs come from a human donor who donated a stem cell graft to a child with acute lymphoblastic leukemia.

This clonotype was counted ten times or more. The genes are TRBV5-1 and TRBJ1-1; perhaps TRBD1 as D (5 bases). This CDR3 spans 15 amino acids. Per germline, CDR1 SGHRS and CDR2 YFSETQ. Deletions cut 4 bases from V and 2 bases from J, with 15 bases between. The CDR3 nucleotides are TGCGCCAGCAGCCCCCAGGGACCGACCAACACTGAAGCTTTCTTT. Protein product: CASSPQGPTNTEAFF.

V gene TRBV6-2 or TRBV6-3 combines with J gene TRBJ2-7; a possible D gene is TRBD1 (6 bases). From germline, CDR1 is MNHEY and CDR2 SVGEGT. This CDR3 spans 12 amino acids. CDR3 sequence: CVIQTGIGEQYF. CDR3 in DNA: TGTGTCATCCAAACAGGGATCGGCGAGCAGTACTTC.